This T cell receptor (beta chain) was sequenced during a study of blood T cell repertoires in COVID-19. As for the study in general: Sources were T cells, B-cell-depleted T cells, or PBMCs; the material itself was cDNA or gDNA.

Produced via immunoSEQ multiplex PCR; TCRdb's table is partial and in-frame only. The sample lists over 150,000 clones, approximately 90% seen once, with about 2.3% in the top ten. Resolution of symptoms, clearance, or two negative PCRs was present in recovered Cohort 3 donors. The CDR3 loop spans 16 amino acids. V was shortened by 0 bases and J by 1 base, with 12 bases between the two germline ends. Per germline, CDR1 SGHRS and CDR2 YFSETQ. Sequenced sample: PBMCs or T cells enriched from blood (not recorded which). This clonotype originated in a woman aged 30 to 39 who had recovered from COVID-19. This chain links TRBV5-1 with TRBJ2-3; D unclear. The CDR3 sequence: CASSLEATQGTDTQYF. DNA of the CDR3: TGCGCCAGCAGCTTGGAGGCCACCCAGGGCACAGATACGCAGTATTTT.